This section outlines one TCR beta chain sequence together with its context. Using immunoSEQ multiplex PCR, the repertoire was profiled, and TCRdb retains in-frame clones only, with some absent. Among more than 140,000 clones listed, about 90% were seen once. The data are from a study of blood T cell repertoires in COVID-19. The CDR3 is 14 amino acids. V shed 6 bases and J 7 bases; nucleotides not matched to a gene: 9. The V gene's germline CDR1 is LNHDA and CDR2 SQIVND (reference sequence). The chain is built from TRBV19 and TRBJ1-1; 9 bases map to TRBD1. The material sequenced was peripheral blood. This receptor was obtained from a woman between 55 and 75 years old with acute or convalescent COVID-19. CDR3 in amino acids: CASSQTGGLVEAFF. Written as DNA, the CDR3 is TGTGCCAGTAGCCAAACAGGGGGCCTGGTTGAAGCTTTCTTT.